This T cell receptor beta chain originates from a study of shared clonotypes between healthy human individuals. Using immunoSEQ multiplex PCR, the repertoire was profiled, and TCRdb retains in-frame clones only, with some absent. Among approximately 1,500,000 clones listed, 95% to 99% were seen once. V lost 5 bases and J lost 5; bases outside the gene matches: 12. The V gene's germline CDR1 is SGHVS and CDR2 FQNEAQ. The CDR3 is made up of 16 amino acids. Specimen: naive CD4+ T cells sorted from blood. Subset noted: CD45RA+ positively selected. This TCR was sampled from a young man in good health. This rearrangement joins TRBV7-8 to TRBJ2-1, with 7 positions matching TRBD2. CDR3 sequence (DNA): TGTGCCAGCAGCATATATGGGACTACAAATGACAATGAGCAGTTCTTC. Translating gives CASSIYGTTNDNEQFF.